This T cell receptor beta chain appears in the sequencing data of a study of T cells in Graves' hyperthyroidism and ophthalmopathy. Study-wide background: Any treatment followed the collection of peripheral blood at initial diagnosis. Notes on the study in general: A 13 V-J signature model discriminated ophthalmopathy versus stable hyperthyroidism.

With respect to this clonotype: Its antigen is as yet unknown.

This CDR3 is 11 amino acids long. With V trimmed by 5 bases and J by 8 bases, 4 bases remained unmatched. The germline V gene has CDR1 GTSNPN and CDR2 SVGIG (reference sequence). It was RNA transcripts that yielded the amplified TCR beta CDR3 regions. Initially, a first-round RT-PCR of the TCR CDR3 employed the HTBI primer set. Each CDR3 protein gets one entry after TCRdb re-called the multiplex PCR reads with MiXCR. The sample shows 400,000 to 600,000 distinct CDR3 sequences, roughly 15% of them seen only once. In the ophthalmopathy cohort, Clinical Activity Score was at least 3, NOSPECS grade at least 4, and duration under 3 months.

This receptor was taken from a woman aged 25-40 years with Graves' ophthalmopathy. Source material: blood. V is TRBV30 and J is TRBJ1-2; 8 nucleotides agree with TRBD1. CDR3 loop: CAWQGAGGYTF. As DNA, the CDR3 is TGTGCCTGGCAGGGGGCGGGGGGCTACACCTTC.